The T cell receptor beta chain under discussion was sequenced for a study of a mutant IDH1 vaccine in newly diagnosed glioma. In the study overall: Averaging 40.4 years of age, treated patients were about 62% male and approximately 40% female. Antecedent treatment encompassed radiotherapy, temozolomide, or their combination; the majority received both.

Trimming shortened V by 8 bases and J by 6 bases, and 15 bases separated the two germline ends. Germline V gene data show CDR1 as SNHLY and CDR2 as FYNNEI. This CDR3 comprises 13 residues. Produced via immunoSEQ multiplex PCR; TCRdb's table is partial and in-frame only. This table holds tens of thousands of clones, roughly four fifths found once. As to time point: baseline, week 1 (first vaccination visit). Stated treatment: pre-vaccination baseline after standard-of-care therapy. Astrocytomas found in donors were new, WHO grade 3 or 4, IDH1-mutant and ATRX-lost. The genes are TRBV2 and TRBJ2-3; no reliable D call. Specimen: PBMCs, collected from a glioma patient treated with radiotherapy, temozolomide or both. The source is a woman between 50 and 59 years old with glioma. As DNA, the CDR3 is TGTGCCAGCGATAGGTCGTTACTGGATACGCAGTATTTT. Translating gives CASDRSLLDTQYF.